The 3 T cell receptor beta chains given below trace back to one sample, sequenced in a study of blood T cell repertoires in COVID-19. Measured with immunoSEQ multiplex PCR; TCRdb has only the in-frame clones, and not every one. The sample records 52,000 or so clones, around 85% being singletons. Specimen: peripheral blood. The origin of the receptors is a man between 65 and 80 years old with active COVID-19.

Concerning this clone: Its ends do not fully match the called genes, so a read error is possible. The chain recombines TRBV7-9 with TRBJ2-7; D may be TRBD1 (5 bases). The V gene's germline CDR1 is SEHNR and CDR2 FQNEAQ (reference sequence). The CDR3 is 13 residues long. CDR3 loop: CASSLDSAPRQSF. CDR3 sequence (DNA): TGTGCCAGCAGCTTAGATTCGGCCCCAAGACAGTCCTTC.

The V call is TRBV19, the J call TRBJ2-5, with D possibly being TRBD1 (5 bases). V was shortened by 5 bases and J by 2 bases, with 18 bases between the two germline ends. This CDR3 region has 16 residues. The germline CDR1 and CDR2 sequences are LNHDA and SQIVND (reference sequence). CDR3 nucleotides: TGTGCCAGTAGTGACCCAGGGCAGGGATCTCAAGAGACCCAGTACTTC. Its translation: CASSDPGQGSQETQYF. Complete variable domain (other parts from reference TRBV19 and TRBJ2-5): DGGITQSPKYLFRKEGQNVTLSCEQNLNHDAMYWYRQDPGQGLRLIYYSQIVNDFQKGDIAEGYSVSREKKESFPLTVTSAQKNPTAFYLCASSDPGQGSQETQYFGPGTRLLVL.

The genes are TRBV30 and TRBJ1-1; possibly TRBD1 for D (5 bases). The CDR3 is made up of 14 amino acids. Germline CDR1 and CDR2: GTSNPN and SVGIG (reference sequence). The V and J ends lost 2 bases and 7 bases respectively, with 17 bases between them. CDR3 protein: CAWSWSGWGVEAFF. CDR3 nucleotide sequence: TGTGCCTGGAGTTGGTCGGGTTGGGGGGTTGAAGCTTTCTTT.